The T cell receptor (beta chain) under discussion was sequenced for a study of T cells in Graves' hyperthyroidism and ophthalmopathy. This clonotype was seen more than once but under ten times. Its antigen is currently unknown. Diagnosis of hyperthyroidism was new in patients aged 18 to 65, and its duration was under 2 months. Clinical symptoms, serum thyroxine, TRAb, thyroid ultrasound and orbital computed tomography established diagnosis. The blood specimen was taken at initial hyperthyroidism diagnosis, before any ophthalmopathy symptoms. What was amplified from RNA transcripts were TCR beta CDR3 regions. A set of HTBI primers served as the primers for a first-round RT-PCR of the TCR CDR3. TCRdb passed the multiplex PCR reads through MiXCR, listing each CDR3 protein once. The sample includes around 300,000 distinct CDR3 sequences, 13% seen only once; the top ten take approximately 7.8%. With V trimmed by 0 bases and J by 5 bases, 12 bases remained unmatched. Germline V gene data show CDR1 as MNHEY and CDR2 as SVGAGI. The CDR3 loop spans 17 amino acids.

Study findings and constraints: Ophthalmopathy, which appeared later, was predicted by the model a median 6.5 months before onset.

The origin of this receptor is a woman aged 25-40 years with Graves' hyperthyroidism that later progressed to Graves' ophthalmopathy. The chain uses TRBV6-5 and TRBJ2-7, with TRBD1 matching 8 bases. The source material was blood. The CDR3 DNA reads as TGTGCCAGCAGTTACTCGATGCCCCCAGGGGGCATCCACGAGCAGTACTTC. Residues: CASSYSMPPGGIHEQYF.